This entry lists 28 T cell receptor beta chains sequenced from one sample in a study of shared T cell receptors in the human thymus. TCRdb's copy holds only in-frame clones and misses some; the assay was immunoSEQ multiplex PCR. This table holds hundreds of thousands of clones, roughly 90% found once. The same sample was also studied in work on human thymus T cells.

Sequenced input: thymocytes. The receptors were sampled from a boy under two years old with a congenital heart defect.

The gene calls are TRBV7-9 and TRBJ2-7; D call uncertain. Germline CDR1 is SEHNR and CDR2 is FQNEAQ (reference sequence). V lost 2 bases and J 2 bases, leaving 10 bases between the germline ends. The CDR3 has 14 residues. CDR3 protein: CASSLTELAYEQYF. CDR3 DNA: TGTGCCAGCAGCTTAACGGAGTTGGCCTACGAGCAGTACTTC.

The DNA of the CDR3 is TGTGCCAGCAGCTTGGGCCAGGGGGCGAGTTGGGCGGGTTCCTACAATGAGCAGTTCTTC. Translation: CASSLGQGASWAGSYNEQFF. This rearrangement joins TRBV5-4 to TRBJ2-1; 8 bases line up with TRBD1. CDR3 length: 20 residues. V was pared by 0 bases and J by 1 base, with 15 bases of the junction left unmatched. Per germline, CDR1 SGHNT and CDR2 YYREEE (reference sequence).

The chain has TRBV27 and TRBJ2-7; TRBD1 matches 10 bases. Germline CDR1 reads MNHEY; CDR2 reads SMNVEV (reference sequence). V gave up 0 bases and J gave up 6 bases; unmatched junction bases: 5. This CDR3 has 15 residues. The CDR3 here is CASSLSGTGDGEQYF. In DNA form, the CDR3 reads TGTGCCAGCAGTTTATCCGGGACAGGGGATGGCGAGCAGTACTTC.

The chain couples TRBV15 to TRBJ2-3; tentative D call: TRBD2 (5 bases). The CDR3 runs 16 residues. V was clipped by 0 bases and J by 0 bases, with 10 bases between them. Germline CDR1 reads LNHNV; CDR2 reads YYDKDF (reference sequence). CDR3 coding DNA: TGTGCCACCAGCAGAGATGAGAGGGTTAGCACAGATACGCAGTATTTT. This translates into CATSRDERVSTDTQYF.

V usage is TRBV12-5 and J usage is TRBJ1-1, with D tentatively TRBD1 (6 bases). Per germline, CDR1 LGHNT and CDR2 FRNRAP. The V end lost 2 bases, the J end lost 3 bases, and 13 bases lay between the germline ends. This CDR3 has 15 residues. The CDR3 nucleotides read TGTGCTAGTGGTTTGTCTACAGGGAGGGACACTGAAGCTTTCTTT. Its protein product is CASGLSTGRDTEAFF.

V usage is TRBV28 and J usage is TRBJ1-5; D may be TRBD1 (5 bases). Trimming removed 5 bases from V and 5 bases from J, with 16 bases in between. Looked up from germline, CDR1 is MDHEN and CDR2 is SYDVKM. The CDR3 has 15 amino acids. The CDR3 spells CASSPPQGRDQPQHF. In nucleotides, the CDR3 is TGTGCCAGCAGTCCTCCCCAGGGTAGGGATCAGCCCCAGCATTTT. The full variable domain, in which reference TRBV28 and TRBJ1-5 provide the parts outside the CDR3, is DVKVTQSSRYLVKRTGEKVFLECVQDMDHENMFWYRQDPGLGLRLIYFSYDVKMKEKGDIPEGYSVSREKKERFSLILESASTNQTSMYLCASSPPQGRDQPQHFGDGTRLSIL.

The rearrangement joins TRBV11-2 to TRBJ2-2, with D perhaps matching TRBD1 (5 bases). Looked up from germline, CDR1 is SGHAT and CDR2 is FQNNGV. The CDR3 is 16 residues long. V was shortened by 0 bases and J by 1 base, with 9 bases between the two germline ends. The CDR3 reads CASSLDPGWNTGELFF. DNA for the CDR3: TGTGCCAGCAGCTTAGACCCAGGGTGGAACACCGGGGAGCTGTTTTTT.

This clone was observed a few times. The CDR3 sequence: CASSTGTSGVYEQYF. In DNA, the CDR3 is TGTGCCAGTAGCACCGGGACTTCGGGCGTCTACGAGCAGTACTTC. The rearrangement joins TRBV19 to TRBJ2-7; maybe TRBD2 (6 bases). The germline CDR1 and CDR2 sequences are LNHDA and SQIVND (reference sequence). Trimming cost V 6 bases and J 3 bases, with 18 bases left between them. This CDR3 is built from 15 residues.

J is TRBJ2-7 and V is TRBV11-2; 7 positions agree with TRBD1. V shed 3 bases and J 4 bases; nucleotides not matched to a gene: 15. The germline CDR1 and CDR2 sequences are SGHAT and FQNNGV. The CDR3 has 17 residues. The CDR3 DNA follows: TGTGCCAGCAGCTTTGATGGGGACCCGGACAGGATTTACGAGCAGTACTTC. This translates into CASSFDGDPDRIYEQYF.

V is TRBV28 and J is TRBJ1-3; D is unresolved. The CDR3 extends over 15 amino acids. V gave up 6 bases and J gave up 4 bases, with 16 bases separating them. CDR1 is MDHEN and CDR2 is SYDVKM in the germline V gene. CDR3 loop: CASSPLTFAGNTIYF. The CDR3 DNA is TGTGCCAGCAGCCCGCTAACCTTTGCCGGAAACACCATATATTTT. The variable domain in full, completed from reference TRBV28 and TRBJ1-3, reads DVKVTQSSRYLVKRTGEKVFLECVQDMDHENMFWYRQDPGLGLRLIYFSYDVKMKEKGDIPEGYSVSREKKERFSLILESASTNQTSMYLCASSPLTFAGNTIYFGEGSWLTVV.

This clone was observed a handful of times. The chain employs TRBV27 and TRBJ1-3, with D maybe TRBD1 (5 bases). Germline values: CDR1 MNHEY, CDR2 SMNVEV (reference sequence). The CDR3 is 17 residues long. The germline V and J ends were trimmed by 0 bases and 3 bases, with 15 bases remaining between them. The CDR3 here is CASSLSGEGTLGNTIYF. The CDR3 DNA follows: TGTGCCAGCAGTTTATCGGGGGAGGGGACCCTTGGAAACACCATATATTTT.

The chain carries TRBV7-2 and TRBJ2-2; TRBD2 might be the D (5 bases). V lost 2 bases and J 5 bases, leaving 12 bases between the germline ends. This CDR3 region has 15 residues. Germline loops: CDR1 SGHTA, CDR2 FQGNSA. This chain's CDR3 is CASSLYEGRTGELFF. The CDR3 coding sequence is TGTGCCAGCAGCTTATATGAGGGAAGGACCGGGGAGCTGTTTTTT.

This chain uses TRBV28 with TRBJ2-7; maybe TRBD1 (6 bases). The V end was cut by 3 bases, the J end by 3 bases, with 9 bases between. The CDR3 runs 13 residues. Per germline, CDR1 MDHEN and CDR2 SYDVKM. The CDR3 region is CASSFQDSYEQYF. The CDR3 region has the DNA TGTGCCAGCAGTTTTCAGGACAGCTACGAGCAGTACTTC.

The chain employs TRBV5-4 and TRBJ2-3; 9 bases are shared with TRBD2. The germline V gene has CDR1 SGHNT and CDR2 YYREEE (reference sequence). J was trimmed by 5 bases and V by 3 bases; bases with no gene match: 7. The CDR3 is 15 residues long. CDR3 loop: CASSWGLAGEDTQYF. The DNA of the CDR3 is TGTGCCAGCAGCTGGGGACTAGCAGGGGAAGATACGCAGTATTTT.

The rearrangement uses TRBV4-2 and TRBJ2-1; D is ambiguous. Looked up from germline, CDR1 is LGHNA and CDR2 is YNFKEQ. CDR3 size: 15 residues. Deletions cut 1 base from V and 5 bases from J, with 12 bases between. CDR3 sequence: CASSQVKRLDNEQFF. DNA for the CDR3: TGTGCCAGCAGCCAAGTTAAGAGATTAGACAATGAGCAGTTCTTC.

This sequence joins TRBV28 and TRBJ2-1, with D unresolved. Germline CDR1 reads MDHEN; CDR2 reads SYDVKM. Trimming left V 2 bases short and J 5 bases short, with 13 bases between. This CDR3 is built from 15 residues. The CDR3 sequence: CASSLMPVPDNEQFF. The CDR3 DNA follows: TGTGCCAGCAGTTTAATGCCAGTTCCTGACAATGAGCAGTTCTTC.

The V gene is TRBV4-1, the J gene TRBJ2-1; 10 bases fit TRBD2. The CDR3 consists of 18 residues. Germline loops: CDR1 MGHRA, CDR2 YSYEKL. The V segment lost 4 bases and the J segment 4 bases; nucleotides outside the gene matches: 13. The CDR3 spells CASSLTSGKVSLYNEQFF. The DNA of the CDR3 is TGCGCCAGCAGCCTAACTAGCGGGAAGGTTAGCCTTTACAATGAGCAGTTCTTC.

A single count supports this clone. V gene TRBV6-5 combines with J gene TRBJ2-1; TRBD2 is a possible D gene (5 bases). The CDR3 has 14 residues. Trimming took off 5 bases at V and 0 bases at J, with 8 bases between the two ends. CDR1 is MNHEY and CDR2 is SVGAGI in the germline V gene. CDR3 sequence: CASSPRGSYNEQFF. The CDR3 nucleotides read TGTGCCAGCAGTCCCCGGGGCTCCTACAATGAGCAGTTCTTC.

This clone was seen more than once but under ten times. V usage is TRBV7-2 and J usage is TRBJ2-7; TRBD2 matches at 9 bases. The CDR3 extends over 15 amino acids. The V gene's germline CDR1 is SGHTA and CDR2 FQGNSA. After removal of 1 base from V and 5 bases from J, the junction contained 6 bases not matched to a gene. CDR3 residues: CASSLGGRETHEQYF. As DNA, the CDR3 is TGTGCCAGCAGCTTAGGCGGGAGGGAAACCCACGAGCAGTACTTC.

This clone was observed once. The CDR3 reads CATSRGGSRASRNTGELFF. CDR3 bases: TGTGCCACCAGCAGAGGGGGATCCCGGGCTAGCAGGAACACCGGGGAGCTGTTTTTT. The gene calls are TRBV15 and TRBJ2-2; a possible D gene is TRBD2 (5 bases). The CDR3 is 19 residues long. V lost 1 base and J 1 base, leaving 19 bases between the germline ends. Germline-derived CDR1 and CDR2 are LNHNV and YYDKDF (reference sequence). Filled out from reference TRBV15 and TRBJ2-2, the complete variable domain reads DAMVIQNPRYQVTQFGKPVTLSCSQTLNHNVMYWYQQKSSQAPKLLFHYYDKDFNNEADTPDNFQSRRPNTSFCFLDIRSPGLGDTAMYLCATSRGGSRASRNTGELFFGEGSRLTVL.

V and J are TRBV18 and TRBJ2-7; TRBD1 aligns across 7 bases. CDR1 is KGHSH, CDR2 LQKENI, per germline. J lost 1 base, V lost 1 base, and 7 bases had no gene match. The CDR3 loop spans 16 amino acids. The CDR3 DNA follows: TGTGCCAGCTCACCACAAAGGGGGCACTTGTCCTACGAGCAGTACTTC. Protein: CASSPQRGHLSYEQYF.

The gene calls are TRBV27 and TRBJ1-1; a possible D gene is TRBD1 (5 bases). V lost 7 bases and J lost 0, with 9 bases in between. From germline, CDR1 is MNHEY and CDR2 SMNVEV (reference sequence). The CDR3 sequence is 13 residues long. The CDR3 region has the DNA TGTGCCAGCACTGCCAGGGTGAACACTGAAGCTTTCTTT. It is translated as CASTARVNTEAFF.

With regard to this clone: Other DNA sequences in this sample translate to the same CDR3. This chain uses TRBV5-1 with TRBJ2-7, with D possibly being TRBD2 (5 bases). This CDR3 has 18 amino acids. The V end lost 0 bases, the J end lost 5 bases, and 24 bases lay between the germline ends. CDR1 and CDR2 from the germline V gene are SGHRS and YFSETQ. CDR3 residues: CASSLGLPTGRYVNEQYF. DNA for the CDR3: TGCGCCAGCAGCTTGGGCCTCCCGACGGGGAGATATGTAAACGAGCAGTACTTC.

CDR3 coding DNA: TGTGCCAGCAGCCACAGGGACAGCTTAGAGTACGAGCAGTACTTC. It codes for CASSHRDSLEYEQYF. This chain links TRBV14 with TRBJ2-7; 7 bases agree with TRBD1. The junction had 9 bases not matched to a gene; V was cut back by 3 bases and J by 4 bases. This CDR3 comprises 15 residues. The germline V gene has CDR1 SGHDN and CDR2 FVKESK.

The chain has TRBV19 and TRBJ2-7; 9 bases are a match to TRBD2. The CDR3 loop spans 15 amino acids. Germline V lookup: CDR1 LNHDA, CDR2 SQIVND (reference sequence). Trimming took 0 bases from V and 5 from J; bases not matched to a gene: 5. The DNA of the CDR3 is TGTGCCAGTAGTATAGAAAGTGCTAGCGGGAACGAGCAGTACTTC. It yields the protein CASSIESASGNEQYF.

This clone showed up just once. V is TRBV7-9 and J is TRBJ2-3, with D possibly TRBD2 on 6 matching bases. The germline V gene has CDR1 SEHNR and CDR2 FQNEAQ (reference sequence). This CDR3 has 15 residues. V lost 4 bases to trimming and J lost 2 bases, with 13 bases between them. CDR3 coding DNA: TGTGCCAGCAGCTCGGACGGGAGAATCACAGATACGCAGTATTTT. It is translated as CASSSDGRITDTQYF.

The chain employs TRBV27 and TRBJ2-7; TRBD1 matches 8 bases. Germline V gene lookup returns CDR1 MNHEY and CDR2 SMNVEV (reference sequence). This CDR3 contains 16 residues. The V gene end was trimmed by 0 bases and the J gene end by 5 bases; junction bases not matched to a gene: 9. The CDR3 reads CASSLSRTGLTNEQYF. The CDR3 DNA sequence: TGTGCCAGCAGTTTATCTAGGACAGGGCTGACGAACGAGCAGTACTTC.

This clone was recorded only once. J is TRBJ2-1 and V is TRBV5-6; 9 positions match TRBD2. J lost 6 bases, V lost 0 bases, and 16 bases had no gene match. This CDR3 comprises 19 residues. Germline CDR1 and CDR2: SGHDT and YYEEEE. CDR3: CASSLDSHKEREEGNEQFF. CDR3 nucleotides: TGTGCCAGCAGCTTGGACTCCCATAAGGAGCGGGAGGAGGGCAATGAGCAGTTCTTC.